This T cell receptor beta chain was captured in a study of B cell selection in AIRE deficiency. Sorted regulatory T cells were CD4-positive, CD25-high and CD127-low or negative. Measured with immunoSEQ multiplex PCR; TCRdb has only the in-frame clones, and not every one. The sample consists of tens of thousands of clones, 92% of them appearing once. The CDR3 has 16 amino acids. Trimming cost V 5 bases and J 6 bases; bases outside gene matches: 9. CDR1 and CDR2 (germline): SGHAT, FQNNGV. This chain joins TRBV11-2 and TRBJ2-7, with 14 bases matching TRBD2. The sample consisted of CD4+CD25+ Tregs sorted from PBMCs. This TCR was recovered from a human donor in good health. The CDR3 loop reads CASSPLGLAGGFEQYF. CDR3 coding DNA: TGTGCCAGCAGCCCCCTCGGACTAGCGGGGGGTTTCGAGCAGTACTTC.